Listed below are T cell receptor beta chains from one sample, sequenced in a study of T cell responses to AZD1222 COVID-19 vaccine. Clones were sequenced by immunoSEQ multiplex PCR, and TCRdb holds only the in-frame ones, with some missing. Here the sample spans about 120,000 clones, over 85% being singletons. Source: peripheral blood, taken 28 days after the second AZD1222 dose. Receptors originate from an adult who received the AZD1222 COVID-19 vaccine. CDR3s include the opening cysteine and the closing phenylalanine or tryptophan. The order of the fields is V gene, J gene, clone size, D gene, CDR3 DNA, CDR3 protein. D genes are given only for firm matches. Clone size is given for some rows only: seen once, a few or many times, or a class if the clone is expanded.

TRBV11-2	TRBJ1-1	NA	TRBD1	TGTGCCAGCAGCACCGGACAGGGGGATAGGGAAGCTTTCTTT	CASSTGQGDREAFF
TRBV19	TRBJ1-1	once	NA	TGTGCCAGTAGTGAGGTTCTGAACACTGAAGCTTTCTTT	CASSEVLNTEAFF
TRBV7-7	TRBJ2-5	NA	TRBD2	TGTGCCAGCAGCTTCGGACTAGCGGGAGAAGCGGAGACCCAGTACTTC	CASSFGLAGEAETQYF
TRBV6-5	TRBJ2-5	once	NA	TGTGCCAGCAGACGGGACTTCCAAGAGACCCAGTACTTC	CASRRDFQETQYF
TRBV5-5	TRBJ2-7	NA	TRBD2	TGTGCCAGCAGCCGGGAGGCAGACGAGCAGTACTTC	CASSREADEQYF
TRBV3-1/TRBV3-2	TRBJ1-4	NA	NA	TGTGCCAGCAGCCAAGAAGACGTCAGCCTTGCAACTAATGAAAAACTGTTTTTT	CASSQEDVSLATNEKLFF
TRBV11-2	TRBJ2-5	NA	NA	TGTGCCAGCAGCCCCCAACCGGGCCCTTTCACCCAGTACTTC	CASSPQPGPFTQYF
TRBV29-1	TRBJ1-5	NA	TRBD1	TGCAGCGTGGCGGGGACAGGATTAAATCAGCCCCAGCATTTT	CSVAGTGLNQPQHF
TRBV5-1	TRBJ2-5	NA	TRBD2	TGCGCCAGCAGCTCGACAGGGACTAGCGAGACCCAGTACTTC	CASSSTGTSETQYF
TRBV7-9	TRBJ2-7	NA	NA	TGTGCCAGCAGCTTACCCGGGGTTCCCTACGAGCAGTACTTC	CASSLPGVPYEQYF
TRBV3-1/TRBV3-2	TRBJ2-2	NA	TRBD1	TGTGCCAGCAGCCAAGGGGGACAGTTCACCGGGGAGCTGTTTTTT	CASSQGGQFTGELFF
TRBV28	TRBJ2-5	NA	TRBD2	TGTGCCAGCAGTTTACGGGGGGGGGCGGAGACCCAGTACTTC	CASSLRGGAETQYF
TRBV10-3	TRBJ1-5	once	NA	TGTGCCATCAGTGAGTCCCAGGGGTTGGCTCAGCCCCAGCATTTT	CAISESQGLAQPQHF
TRBV6-2/TRBV6-3	TRBJ2-7	NA	TRBD1	TGTGCCAGCAGCAAAGGACAGGGTCTTTCCTACGAGCAGTACTTC	CASSKGQGLSYEQYF
TRBV14	TRBJ1-2	NA	NA	TGTGCCAGCAGCCAAGAGAGTGGAGGGAATGGCTACACCTTC	CASSQESGGNGYTF
TRBV6-1	TRBJ1-1	NA	NA	TGTGCCAGCAGTGAAGACACCCTATCCTTCTTT	CASSEDTLSFF
TRBV18	TRBJ2-7	NA	NA	TGTGCCAGCTCACCAAGCCAGGGTACCAGCGGGGAGCAGTACTTC	CASSPSQGTSGEQYF
TRBV27	TRBJ2-7	NA	NA	TGTGCCAGCAGTTTGGTCAGTGGGTACGAGCAGTACTTC	CASSLVSGYEQYF
TRBV27	TRBJ2-7	NA	NA	TGTGCCAGCAGTTACGACCACCGGTACGAGCAGTACTTC	CASSYDHRYEQYF
TRBV11-1	TRBJ2-5	once	TRBD1	TGTGCCAGCAGCCAAGGACAGGGAACTATGCAAGAGACCCAGTACTTC	CASSQGQGTMQETQYF
TRBV5-1	TRBJ2-7	once	NA	TGCGCCAGCAGCTTGGAGGGGAATAGAAACGAGCAGTACTTC	CASSLEGNRNEQYF
TRBV5-1	TRBJ1-4	NA	NA	TGCGCCAGCAGCTTGGAGGCCGGAGGTGAAAAACTGTTTTTT	CASSLEAGGEKLFF
TRBV6-4	TRBJ2-5	NA	TRBD2	TGTGCCAGCAGTAGGCCCTGGACTAGCGGGGGTGGCGAGACCCAGTACTTC	CASSRPWTSGGGETQYF
TRBV6-6	TRBJ1-2	NA	NA	TGTGCCAGCAGTTATTTTAGGGGAAGGGGCTACACCTTC	CASSYFRGRGYTF
TRBV3-1/TRBV3-2	TRBJ2-3	NA	NA	TGTGCCAGCAGCCCGATTCTACTAGATACGCAGTATTTT	CASSPILLDTQYF
TRBV5-8	TRBJ2-7	NA	TRBD1	TGTGCCAGCAGCTTGCCCCGCAGGGGGTACGAGCAGTACTTC	CASSLPRRGYEQYF
TRBV10-1	TRBJ1-3	NA	NA	TGCGCCACCAACGACAGCGGATTCTCTGGAAACACCATATATTTT	CATNDSGFSGNTIYF
TRBV6-5	TRBJ1-1	NA	NA	TGTGCCAGCGGGGGGATCATGAACACTGAAGCTTTCTTT	CASGGIMNTEAFF
TRBV7-8	TRBJ1-4	NA	NA	TGTGCCAGCAGCTTAGGGGGGGGCACTAATGAAAAACTGTTTTTT	CASSLGGGTNEKLFF
TRBV25-1	TRBJ1-2	NA	TRBD1	TGTGCCAGCAGTAGACAGGGGACGTGGTATGGCTACACCTTC	CASSRQGTWYGYTF
TRBV27	TRBJ2-7	few	TRBD1	TGTGCCAGCAGTTTCGGACAGGGGGACCCCTACGAGCAGTACTTC	CASSFGQGDPYEQYF
TRBV11-2	TRBJ1-3	NA	NA	TGTGCCAGCAGCTTAGATGCCGGGTCTTGGTCATTCTCTGGAAACACCATATATTTT	CASSLDAGSWSFSGNTIYF
TRBV18	TRBJ2-2	NA	NA	TGTGCCAGCTCACCATCGGAGGGAGGGGAGCTGTTTTTT	CASSPSEGGELFF
TRBV14	TRBJ2-1	NA	NA	TGTGCCAGCAGCCTTCAACGGGACACGGTTCAGGACAATGAGCAGTTCTTC	CASSLQRDTVQDNEQFF
TRBV5-1	TRBJ2-5	NA	TRBD2	TGCGCCAGCAGCCCCGGGACTAGGACAGAGACCCAGTACTTC	CASSPGTRTETQYF
TRBV3-1/TRBV3-2	TRBJ1-4	NA	TRBD1	TGTGCCAGCAGCCACGTGACAGGGGATGAAAAACTGTTTTTT	CASSHVTGDEKLFF
TRBV6-5	TRBJ1-5	NA	NA	TGTGCCAGCAGTTACCGGGACGGCTATAGCAATCAGCCCCAGCATTTT	CASSYRDGYSNQPQHF
TRBV7-8	TRBJ1-2	NA	TRBD1	TGTGCCAGCAGCCCAAGGGGGCAGGGGTTTGAGGGCTACACCTTC	CASSPRGQGFEGYTF
TRBV5-8	TRBJ2-7	NA	NA	TGTGCCAGCAGCTATCAGGGTGGAGGAGTCTACGAGCAGTACTTC	CASSYQGGGVYEQYF
TRBV9	TRBJ1-3	NA	NA	TGTGCCAGCAGCGCCAGCGCGGCAGCTCTCGGAAACACCATATATTTT	CASSASAAALGNTIYF
TRBV20-1	TRBJ1-3	NA	NA	TGCAGTGCTACGGGAGGTGCCACCATATATTTT	CSATGGATIYF
TRBV19	TRBJ1-5	NA	NA	TGTGCCAGTGAGGGGCGGGCCTCTCAGCCCCAGCATTTT	CASEGRASQPQHF
TRBV5-1	TRBJ1-1	NA	NA	TGCGCCAGCAGCTTGCAGGGGCCGCTCACTGAAGCTTTCTTT	CASSLQGPLTEAFF
TRBV4-1	TRBJ1-1	NA	NA	TGCGCCAGCAGCCAAGGCGACAGTACCGAAGCTTTCTTT	CASSQGDSTEAFF
TRBV18	TRBJ1-1	NA	TRBD1	TGTGCCAGCTCACCCTCGACAGGGGAAAACACTGAAGCTTTCTTT	CASSPSTGENTEAFF
TRBV27	TRBJ2-1	NA	NA	TGTGCCAGCAGTCCCAGCGGGCGGGCGAACAATGAGCAGTTCTTC	CASSPSGRANNEQFF
TRBV6-6	TRBJ1-6	NA	NA	TGTGCCAGCAGTCACACCCGACAGCCGGCGAATAATTCACCCCTCCACTTT	CASSHTRQPANNSPLHF
TRBV12-3/TRBV12-4	TRBJ1-2	NA	NA	TGTGCCAGCAGTTTTGCGGGGGTAGGTGGCTACACCTTC	CASSFAGVGGYTF
TRBV5-1	TRBJ1-2	NA	NA	TGCGCCAGCAGCTTGGGGACGGGCGTCGGAGGCTACACCTTC	CASSLGTGVGGYTF
TRBV5-6	TRBJ2-7	NA	TRBD2	TGTGCCAGCAGCCCGACTAGCGGGCAATTCTACGAGCAGTACTTC	CASSPTSGQFYEQYF
TRBV29-1	TRBJ1-2	NA	NA	TGCAGCGTTGAGGGGCTCGAAACCTTCTATGGCTACACCTTC	CSVEGLETFYGYTF